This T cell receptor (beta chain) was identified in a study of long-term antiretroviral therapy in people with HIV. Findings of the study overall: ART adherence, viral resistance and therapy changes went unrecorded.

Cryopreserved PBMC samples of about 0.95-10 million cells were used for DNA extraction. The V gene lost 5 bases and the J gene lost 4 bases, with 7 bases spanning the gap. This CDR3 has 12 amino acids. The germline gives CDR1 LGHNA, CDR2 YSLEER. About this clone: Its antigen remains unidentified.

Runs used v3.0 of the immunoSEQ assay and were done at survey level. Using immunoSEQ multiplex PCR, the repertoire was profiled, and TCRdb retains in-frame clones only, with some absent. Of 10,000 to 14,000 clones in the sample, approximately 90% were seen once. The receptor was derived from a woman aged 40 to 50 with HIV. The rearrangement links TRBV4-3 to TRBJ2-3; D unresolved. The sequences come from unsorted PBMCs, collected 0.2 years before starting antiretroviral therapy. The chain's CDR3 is CASSYLSDTQYF. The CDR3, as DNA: TGCGCCAGCAGCTACCTTTCAGATACGCAGTATTTT.